Presented here are 21 T cell receptor beta chains from one specimen sequenced in a study of Ad26.COV2.S vaccination and SARS-CoV-2 variants. Sequencing was performed with immunoSEQ multiplex PCR; in TCRdb, only in-frame clones are kept and a portion is missing. Among fewer than 900,000 clones, 89% were seen once, and the ten largest hold nearly 1.5%. Stated treatment: roughly 20 received Ad26.COV2.S at low or high dose, single or two shots; about five received placebo; per-sample allocation not given. Collection of samples fell on day 63 after the first vaccine or placebo injection. This sample comprised peripheral blood, obtained in a trial of Ad26.COV2.S vaccine versus placebo. All receptors come from a person between 18 and 59 years old who received the Ad26.COV2.S COVID-19 vaccine or a placebo.

This chain links TRBV5-1 with TRBJ1-2; no reliable D call. Trimming left V 0 bases short and J 3 bases short, with 6 bases between. The CDR3 is 13 residues long. Germline V gene sequence: CDR1 SGHRS, CDR2 YFSETQ. The CDR3: CASSLEAYYGYTF. CDR3 nucleotide sequence: TGCGCCAGCAGCTTGGAAGCGTACTATGGCTACACCTTC.

V is TRBV7-9 and J is TRBJ1-4; TRBD1 is a possible D gene (5 bases). The CDR3 is 16 residues long. Trimming took off 5 bases at V and 4 bases at J, with 17 bases between the two ends. Germline CDR1 and CDR2: SEHNR and FQNEAQ (reference sequence). CDR3 in amino acids: CASSVVKGYLNEKLFF. CDR3 nucleotides: TGTGCCAGCAGCGTCGTCAAGGGGTACCTTAATGAAAAACTGTTTTTT.

This clone has more than one count but fewer than ten. The V gene is TRBV2, the J gene TRBJ1-1; D possibly corresponds to TRBD1 (6 bases). The V end was cut by 6 bases, the J end by 1 base, with 9 bases between. Looked up from germline, CDR1 is SNHLY and CDR2 is FYNNEI. The CDR3 has 13 residues. In nucleotides, the CDR3 is TGTGCCAGCAGCGACAGGAAGAACACTGAAGCTTTCTTT. It encodes CASSDRKNTEAFF. The variable domain in full, with the rest retrieved from reference TRBV2 and TRBJ1-1, is EPEVTQTPSHQVTQMGQEVILRCVPISNHLYFYWYRQILGQKVEFLVSFYNNEISEKSEIFDDQFSVERPDGSNFTLKIRSTKLEDSAMYFCASSDRKNTEAFFGQGTRLTVV.

The CDR3 reads CASRGTGVGNQPQHF. The DNA for the CDR3 is TGCGCCAGCCGGGGAACAGGGGTGGGCAATCAGCCCCAGCATTTT. This rearrangement joins TRBV4-1 to TRBJ1-5, with TRBD1 matching 7 bases. The CDR3 loop spans 15 amino acids. V gave up 8 bases and J gave up 2 bases; unmatched junction bases: 9. Germline CDR1 and CDR2: MGHRA and YSYEKL.

This chain joins TRBV15 and TRBJ1-6; D perhaps matches TRBD1 (5 bases). The V and J ends lost 4 bases and 4 bases respectively, with 11 bases between them. Germline CDR1 LNHNV, CDR2 YYDKDF (reference sequence). This CDR3 region has 15 residues. The CDR3 coding sequence is TGTGCCACCAGCATAGAGGGGTCATATAATTCACCCCTCCACTTT. Translating gives CATSIEGSYNSPLHF. Variable domain in full (rest from reference TRBV15 and TRBJ1-6): DAMVIQNPRYQVTQFGKPVTLSCSQTLNHNVMYWYQQKSSQAPKLLFHYYDKDFNNEADTPDNFQSRRPNTSFCFLDIRSPGLGDTAMYLCATSIEGSYNSPLHFGNGTRLTVT.

This clone turned up a few times. The chain uses TRBV25-1 and TRBJ2-7, with D perhaps TRBD1 (5 bases). The CDR3 is 15 residues long. V lost 5 bases to trimming and J lost 0 bases, with 14 bases between them. Germline assignment: CDR1 MGHDK and CDR2 SYGVNS. CDR3 in amino acids: CASSFRGGNSYEQYF. The CDR3 bases are TGTGCCAGCAGTTTTAGGGGTGGAAACTCCTACGAGCAGTACTTC.

CDR3 in DNA: TGTGCCAGCAGTTACGGCAATCTTGGTGGCTACACCTTC. Protein sequence: CASSYGNLGGYTF. The chain has TRBV6-2 or TRBV6-3 and TRBJ1-2; D remains ambiguous. CDR1 and CDR2 from the germline V gene are MNHEY and SVGEGT. The CDR3 consists of 13 residues. The V and J ends lost 2 bases and 7 bases respectively, with 11 bases between them.

The V call is TRBV7-9, the J call TRBJ1-3; D remains ambiguous. Looked up from germline, CDR1 is SEHNR and CDR2 is FQNEAQ (reference sequence). V gave up 5 bases and J gave up 0 bases, with 11 bases separating them. The length of the CDR3 is 15 residues. The CDR3 DNA reads as TGTGCCAGCAGCACGCTCCCGAGCTCTGGAAACACCATATATTTT. Residues: CASSTLPSSGNTIYF.

V usage is TRBV5-1 and J usage is TRBJ2-5; D possibly corresponds to TRBD1 (6 bases). The CDR3 is 15 residues long. Per the germline V gene, CDR1 is SGHRS and CDR2 is YFSETQ. Deletions cut 0 bases from V and 1 base from J, with 10 bases between. The CDR3 is CASSLVQGPQETQYF. CDR3 DNA sequence: TGCGCCAGCAGCTTGGTACAGGGCCCCCAAGAGACCCAGTACTTC. Full variable domain (outside the CDR3, taken from reference TRBV5-1 and TRBJ2-5): KAGVTQTPRYLIKTRGQQVTLSCSPISGHRSVSWYQQTPGQGLQFLFEYFSETQRNKGNFPGRFSGRQFSNSRSEMNVSTLELGDSALYLCASSLVQGPQETQYFGPGTRLLVL.

In DNA, the CDR3 is TGTGCCAGCCGCGACAGGGATCATGGCTACACCTTC. Protein sequence: CASRDRDHGYTF. V is TRBV25-1 and J is TRBJ1-2, with 7 bases that match TRBD1. J was trimmed by 6 bases and V by 8 bases; bases with no gene match: 6. The CDR3 has 12 amino acids. Germline CDR1 is MGHDK and CDR2 is SYGVNS.

The J gene is TRBJ1-1, the V gene TRBV3-1 (or the pseudogene TRBV3-2); D is unresolved. This CDR3 region has 16 residues. Germline V gene sequence: CDR1 LGHDT, CDR2 YNNKEL (reference sequence). The V gene lost 0 bases and the J gene lost 2 bases, with 13 bases spanning the gap. The CDR3 bases are TGTGCCAGCAGCCAAGATTTTACCAGGCCTAACACTGAAGCTTTCTTT. This gives the protein CASSQDFTRPNTEAFF.

V gene TRBV6-1 combines with J gene TRBJ1-4; possibly TRBD1 for D (6 bases). V shed 4 bases and J shed 5 bases, with 20 bases lying between them. Germline V gene sequence: CDR1 MNHNS, CDR2 SASEGT. The CDR3 runs to 17 residues. CDR3 nucleotides: TGTGCCAGCAGTGGGGGGCAGAAGGCAGGCTCGAATGAAAAACTGTTTTTT. Its translation is CASSGGQKAGSNEKLFF.

This sequence joins TRBV11-1 and TRBJ2-1; TRBD2 agrees at 10 bases. J lost 7 bases, V lost 4 bases, and 7 bases had no gene match. CDR1 SGHAT and CDR2 FQDESV come from the germline V gene (reference sequence). This CDR3 contains 15 residues. Here the CDR3 reads CASSSLAGVGNEQFF. CDR3 nucleotides: TGTGCCAGCAGCTCGCTAGCGGGAGTGGGGAATGAGCAGTTCTTC.

V gene TRBV5-4 combines with J gene TRBJ1-2, with D perhaps TRBD1 (5 bases). V lost 1 base and J 4 bases, leaving 11 bases between the germline ends. Germline V gene lookup returns CDR1 SGHNT and CDR2 YYREEE (reference sequence). The CDR3 loop spans 14 amino acids. CDR3 nucleotide sequence: TGTGCCAGCAGCTTGTTCGCAGGGAGCTATGGCTACACCTTC. The encoded protein is CASSLFAGSYGYTF. The full variable domain, in which reference TRBV5-4 and TRBJ1-2 provide the parts outside the CDR3, is ETGVTQSPTHLIKTRGQQVTLRCSSQSGHNTVSWYQQALGQGPQFIFQYYREEENGRGNFPPRFSGLQFPNYSSELNVNALELDDSALYLCASSLFAGSYGYTFGSGTRLTVV.

J is TRBJ2-1 and V is TRBV7-2; 10 bases map to TRBD2. The germline gives CDR1 SGHTA, CDR2 FQGNSA. Germline trimming cut 3 bases from V and 4 bases from J; bases unmatched to any gene: 6. This CDR3 is built from 16 residues. CDR3 sequence (DNA): TGTGCCAGCAGCTTTCAACGAGCGGGGGGGTACAATGAGCAGTTCTTC. Translated: CASSFQRAGGYNEQFF. The complete variable domain, with remaining parts taken from reference TRBV7-2 and TRBJ2-1, reads GAGVSQSPSNKVTEKGKDVELRCDPISGHTALYWYRQSLGQGLEFLIYFQGNSAPDKSGLPSDRFSAERTGGSVSTLTIQRTQQEDSAVYLCASSFQRAGGYNEQFFGPGTRLTVL.

V and J are TRBV5-6 and TRBJ1-4; no reliable D call. Trimming removed 0 bases from V and 0 bases from J, with 3 bases in between. The CDR3 loop spans 14 amino acids. CDR1 and CDR2 from the germline V gene are SGHDT and YYEEEE. The CDR3 region has the DNA TGTGCCAGCAGCTTGGTATCAACTAATGAAAAACTGTTTTTT. Protein product: CASSLVSTNEKLFF.

In DNA, the CDR3 is TGTGCCACCAGTGATCCCGGGACTAGCGTTTCAGAACAGTTCTTC. Encoded protein: CATSDPGTSVSEQFF. The rearrangement joins TRBV24-1 to TRBJ2-1, with 10 bases that match TRBD2. J lost 13 bases, V lost 3 bases, and 11 bases had no gene match. The V gene's germline CDR1 is KGHDR and CDR2 SFDVKD. This CDR3 has 15 residues.

This chain joins TRBV5-1 and TRBJ2-1; D not resolved. CDR3 length: 14 residues. V lost 1 base and J lost 4, with 9 bases in between. The V gene's germline CDR1 is SGHRS and CDR2 YFSETQ. This chain's CDR3 is CASSLSLTYNEQFF. The CDR3 DNA follows: TGCGCCAGCAGCTTGAGCCTTACTTACAATGAGCAGTTCTTC.

This chain joins TRBV24-1 and TRBJ2-1; 11 bases match TRBD2. The CDR3 sequence is 19 residues long. Germline CDR1 and CDR2: KGHDR and SFDVKD. The V gene end was trimmed by 2 bases and the J gene end by 1 base; junction bases not matched to a gene: 9. DNA of the CDR3: TGTGCCACCAGTGATTCAAGACTAGCGGGGCCGAGTTCCTACAATGAGCAGTTCTTC. The encoded protein is CATSDSRLAGPSSYNEQFF.

This clone appeared once. V gene TRBV21-1 combines with J gene TRBJ2-7; the table's D call, TRBD2, was not checked against the DNA. TRBV21-1 counts as a pseudogene. The CDR3 has 19 residues. The CDR3 DNA reads as TGTGCCAGCAGCAAAAGGAACCACGAGACCCGCCCTCGGGGCTACGAGCAGTACTTC. Translation gives CASSKRNHETRPRGYEQYF.

This clone was picked up one time. CDR3 residues: CASSSLGTGELFF. CDR3 nucleotide sequence: TGTGCCAGCAGCTCCTTGGGCACCGGGGAGCTGTTTTTT. The chain joins TRBV12-3 or TRBV12-4 to TRBJ2-2; D gene uncertain. The V and J ends lost 6 bases and 4 bases respectively, with 9 bases between them. This CDR3 has 13 residues.